Presented here are 19 T cell receptor beta chains from one specimen sequenced in a study of blood T cell repertoires in COVID-19. The assay was immunoSEQ multiplex PCR, and TCRdb's table has in-frame clones only and misses some. The table shows roughly 350,000 clones, with approximately 89% occurring only once. Sequenced input: peripheral blood. These receptors all stem from a woman between 18 and 30 years old who had recovered from COVID-19.

The chain links TRBV11-2 to TRBJ2-1; D gene uncertain. From germline, CDR1 is SGHAT and CDR2 FQNNGV. This CDR3 has 15 amino acids. Trimming shortened V by 1 base and J by 5 bases, and 12 bases separated the two germline ends. The CDR3 nucleotides read TGTGCCAGCAGCTTAGTTCTGGGCTCTAACAATGAGCAGTTCTTC. It codes for CASSLVLGSNNEQFF.

The J gene is TRBJ2-5, the V gene TRBV5-4, with D hard to call. Deletions cut 7 bases from V and 2 bases from J, with 12 bases between. Germline-derived CDR1 and CDR2 are SGHNT and YYREEE (reference sequence). CDR3 size: 13 residues. The CDR3 sequence: CASGIWAQETQYF. The CDR3 nucleotides read TGTGCCAGCGGAATTTGGGCGCAAGAGACCCAGTACTTC.

V is TRBV19 and J is TRBJ1-1; possible D gene TRBD1, 6 bases. The CDR3 is 13 residues long. The V gene lost 9 bases and the J gene lost 0 bases, with 11 bases spanning the gap. In germline, CDR1 is LNHDA, CDR2 SQIVND (reference sequence). In DNA, the CDR3 is TGTGCCAGCAACAGGGCCCTGAACACTGAAGCTTTCTTT. Amino acids: CASNRALNTEAFF.

The V and J genes are TRBV7-7 and TRBJ2-6, with D uncertain. Trimming left V 5 bases short and J 1 base short, with 6 bases between. Germline V gives CDR1 SSHAT, CDR2 FNYEAQ (reference sequence). This CDR3 has 14 residues. CDR3 sequence reads: CASSGRSGANVLTF. CDR3 in DNA: TGTGCCAGCAGCGGCAGGTCTGGGGCCAACGTCCTGACTTTC.

As for this clone: Other DNA sequences in the same sample also yield this CDR3. This chain connects TRBV6-2 or TRBV6-3 to TRBJ2-7; 8 nucleotides agree with TRBD2. Germline V gene lookup returns CDR1 MNHEY and CDR2 SVGEGT. This CDR3 spans 13 amino acids. V dropped 5 bases and J dropped 7; count of bases not matched to a gene: 7. The CDR3 region has the DNA TGTGCCAGCAGTCCAGCGGGAGTCTATGAGCAGTACGTC. It yields the protein CASSPAGVYEQYV.

The chain joins TRBV11-3 to TRBJ2-7; D possibly corresponds to TRBD2 (5 bases). The CDR3 consists of 12 residues. Germline assignment: CDR1 SGHNT and CDR2 YENEEA. Trimming shortened V by 5 bases and J by 3 bases, and 8 bases separated the two germline ends. DNA of the CDR3: TGTGCCAGCAGCACAAGCGGCTACGAGCAGTACGTC. Its protein is CASSTSGYEQYV.

The chain couples TRBV10-2 to TRBJ2-1, with TRBD2 identical over 14 bases. The CDR3 is made up of 16 amino acids. Germline V CDR1 and CDR2: WSHSY, SAAADI. The V and J ends lost 2 bases and 12 bases, in that order; junction bases with no gene match: 9. CDR3 coding DNA: TGCGCCAGCAGTGAGAGGACTAGCGGGAGGCCACGCGGGCAGTTCTTC. This codes for CASSERTSGRPRGQFF.

This clone was recorded only once. The rearrangement links TRBV14 to TRBJ1-1; D is possibly TRBD1 (6 bases). The CDR3 spans 13 residues. Germline lookup yields CDR1 SGHDN and CDR2 FVKESK. V lost 3 bases, J lost 8 bases, and 13 bases lay in between. In DNA, the CDR3 is TGTGCCAGCAGCCACAGATCACAGGGAGAAGCTTTCTTT. It encodes CASSHRSQGEAFF.

This chain joins TRBV6-6 and TRBJ1-2; D ambiguous. The V gene lost 5 bases and the J gene lost 8 bases, with 21 bases spanning the gap. The CDR3 totals 15 residues. Germline V gene lookup returns CDR1 MNHNY and CDR2 SVGAGI (reference sequence). The CDR3 DNA reads as TGTGCCAGCAGTCTACCCGGGAGAATAGGGAGCGGCTACACCTTC. Translation: CASSLPGRIGSGYTF.

The chain recombines TRBV5-1 with TRBJ2-1, with 13 bases aligning to TRBD2. Germline trimming cut 4 bases from V and 9 bases from J; bases unmatched to any gene: 7. The length of the CDR3 is 15 residues. Germline V gives CDR1 SGHRS, CDR2 YFSETQ. The CDR3 loop is CASSGTSGNIFEQFF. CDR3 sequence (DNA): TGCGCCAGCAGCGGGACTAGCGGGAACATCTTTGAGCAGTTCTTC.

J is TRBJ1-2 and V is TRBV25-1; 8 bases are shared with TRBD1. The CDR3 spans 17 residues. The germline CDR1 and CDR2 sequences are MGHDK and SYGVNS. V trimming: 4 bases; J trimming: 5 bases; junction bases outside the gene matches: 15. The CDR3 region is CASSAHRGRGLGYGYTF. In DNA, the CDR3 is TGTGCCAGCAGTGCCCATCGGGGCAGGGGGCTTGGGTATGGCTACACCTTC.

The chain links TRBV20-1 to TRBJ2-4; D gene ambiguous. V was cut by 3 bases and J by 0 bases, with 12 bases left in between. CDR1 is DFQATT, CDR2 SNEGSKA, per germline (reference sequence). The CDR3 totals 15 residues. CDR3 region: CSASPAALAKNIQYF. The CDR3 region has the DNA TGCAGTGCTAGTCCGGCGGCCTTAGCCAAAAACATTCAGTACTTC.

The rearrangement links TRBV4-3 to TRBJ1-1, with 7 nucleotides matching TRBD1. The germline CDR1 and CDR2 sequences are LGHNA and YSLEER. This CDR3 has 15 residues. V lost 1 base and J lost 4; bases outside the gene matches: 6. The CDR3 bases are TGCGCCAGCAGCCAAGGCCAGACAGGGTTCACTGAAGCTTTCTTT. As protein: CASSQGQTGFTEAFF.

This clone was recorded once. The CDR3: CASSLVGLEQFF. Written as DNA, the CDR3 is TGTGCCAGCAGCTTAGTTGGCCTTGAGCAGTTCTTC. The chain carries TRBV7-2 and TRBJ2-1, with D uncertain. CDR3 length: 12 amino acids. The germline V gene has CDR1 SGHTA and CDR2 FQGNSA. The V and J ends lost 1 base and 9 bases respectively, with 7 bases between them.

This clone was seen once. V usage is TRBV6-6 and J usage is TRBJ2-5; 11 positions match TRBD2. J gave up 5 bases and V 6 bases, and 5 bases lay outside the gene matches. This CDR3 spans 14 amino acids. CDR1 MNHNY and CDR2 SVGAGI come from the germline V gene (reference sequence). CDR3 amino acids: CASRLAGEGETQYF. The CDR3 DNA sequence: TGTGCCAGCAGACTAGCGGGAGAGGGGGAGACCCAGTACTTC.

The chain employs TRBV23-1 and TRBJ2-7; D is perhaps TRBD2 (6 bases). TRBV23-1 is filed as an ORF, its function uncertain. With 2 bases removed from V and 2 bases from J, the gap between germline ends came to 10 bases. The CDR3 runs to 14 residues. Written as DNA, the CDR3 is TGCGCCAGCAGTCAACAACTAGCAACCTACGAGCAGTACGTC. Translated: CASSQQLATYEQYV.

V usage is TRBV10-3 and J usage is TRBJ2-2, with TRBD2 matching over 10 bases. V shed 11 bases and J 8 bases; nucleotides not matched to a gene: 11. This CDR3 region has 14 residues. Germline lookup yields CDR1 ENHRY and CDR2 SYGVKD. CDR3 coding DNA: TGTGCCGCCGCCCCCCTAGCGGGAGATGGGGAGCTGTTTTTT. Translation: CAAAPLAGDGELFF.

The chain uses TRBV5-1 and TRBJ1-4; tentative D call: TRBD1 (6 bases). This CDR3 region has 16 residues. The V end was cut by 0 bases, the J end by 2 bases, with 11 bases between. CDR1 is SGHRS, CDR2 YFSETQ, per germline. CDR3: CASSLAGGSTNEKLFF. CDR3 sequence (DNA): TGCGCCAGCAGCTTGGCGGGGGGCTCGACTAATGAAAAACTGTTTTTT.

The chain recombines TRBV27 with TRBJ2-7; tentative D call: TRBD1 (8 bases). The CDR3 length is 13 residues. Germline CDR1 and CDR2: MNHEY and SMNVEV (reference sequence). Trimming stripped 7 bases from V and 4 bases from J, with 14 bases between. In nucleotides, the CDR3 is TGTGCCAGCACGGACAGGGAGGGGTACGAGCAGTACGTC. The encoded protein is CASTDREGYEQYV.